The 24 T cell receptor beta chains reported below all come from one sample, sequenced in a study of circulating CD8 cells and anti-PD-1 response in melanoma. The QIAseq Immune Repertoire TCR panel built the libraries from around 15 ng of total RNA. TCRdb reprocessed the reads with MiXCR, giving one entry per CDR3 protein. The table shows 1,500 to 2,000 distinct CDR3 sequences, with 9.3% occurring only once. Four subsets defined by PD-1 and/or TIGIT were sorted from live CD3+CD8+TCRalphabeta+ cells. The sequenced sample was CD8+ T cells from PBMCs, obtained at baseline or after one month of anti-PD-1 therapy (not recorded which). Receptors originate from a human donor with melanoma.

In its sample, this clonotype ranks as medium-sized. The rearrangement links TRBV12-3 or TRBV12-4 to TRBJ2-1, with 15 bases aligning to TRBD2. The CDR3 is 16 amino acids. The junction had 6 bases not matched to a gene; V was cut back by 5 bases and J by 7 bases. CDR3 sequence (DNA): TGTGCCAGCAGTCATACCGGGACTAGCGGGAGGAATGAGCAGTTCTTC. Amino acid sequence: CASSHTGTSGRNEQFF.

In its sample, this clonotype ranks as medium-sized. The chain couples TRBV19 to TRBJ1-1; D is perhaps TRBD1 (5 bases). V was cut by 10 bases and J by 5 bases, with 17 bases left in between. CDR1 and CDR2 (germline): LNHDA, SQIVND (reference sequence). This CDR3 spans 13 amino acids. CDR3 residues: CATHPGGGTEAFF. The DNA of the CDR3 is TGTGCCACCCACCCTGGGGGAGGTACTGAAGCTTTCTTT.

This clonotype ranks as large. The V and J genes are TRBV27 and TRBJ1-5; 7 bases line up with TRBD1. The V gene's germline CDR1 is MNHEY and CDR2 SMNVEV (reference sequence). V dropped 1 base and J dropped 7; count of bases not matched to a gene: 1. There are 13 residues in the CDR3. CDR3 loop: CASSLWGQQPQHF. CDR3 coding DNA: TGTGCCAGCAGTTTATGGGGACAGCAGCCCCAGCATTTT.

This clonotype is categorized as medium-sized. The V call is TRBV19, the J call TRBJ1-6; no clear D gene. Trimming cost V 1 base and J 9 bases, with 10 bases left between them. The CDR3 length is 14 residues. The germline V gene encodes CDR1 LNHDA and CDR2 SQIVND (reference sequence). CDR3 DNA: TGTGCCAGTAGTATAGCGGGCAACGCTTCACCCCTCCACTTT. This encodes CASSIAGNASPLHF.

The chain links TRBV12-3 or TRBV12-4 to TRBJ2-1; no clear D gene. V gave up 6 bases and J gave up 6 bases, with 12 bases separating them. This CDR3 region has 13 residues. The CDR3 here is CASRDHITNEQFF. Written as DNA, the CDR3 is TGTGCCAGCAGGGACCACATCACCAATGAGCAGTTCTTC.

Sample share makes this clonotype large (0.1 to 1%). This chain uses TRBV27 with TRBJ2-7, with D possibly called TRBD1 or TRBD2 (7 bases each). The CDR3 sequence is 15 residues long. Germline V gene sequence: CDR1 MNHEY, CDR2 SMNVEV (reference sequence). V gave up 8 bases and J gave up 4 bases, with 21 bases separating them. CDR3 in DNA: TGTGCCAGCTCATGGGGAGGGGGCAGCATATACGAGCAGTACTTC. Residues: CASSWGGGSIYEQYF.

The CDR3 DNA reads TGTGCCAGCATGGGATCTCACGAGCAGTACTTC. Its translation: CASMGSHEQYF. This chain joins TRBV27 and TRBJ2-7; D remains ambiguous. There are 11 residues in the CDR3. V was trimmed by 7 bases and J by 5 bases, leaving 9 bases between them. Germline-derived CDR1 and CDR2 are MNHEY and SMNVEV (reference sequence).

This clonotype is medium-sized (0.01 to 0.1%) by share. This chain links TRBV19 with TRBJ1-2; D gene unclear. Germline values: CDR1 LNHDA, CDR2 SQIVND (reference sequence). V was pared by 4 bases and J by 5 bases, with 14 bases between. The CDR3 loop spans 14 amino acids. CDR3 coding DNA: TGTGCCAGTAGTACGAAGGGTTATGGATATGGCTACACCTTC. This encodes CASSTKGYGYGYTF.

This clonotype was detected only once. This may stem from a read error, because a much larger clone lies one nucleotide away. The V call is TRBV9, the J call TRBJ2-5, with D possibly TRBD1 on 6 matching bases. This CDR3 region has 13 residues. From germline, CDR1 is SGDLS and CDR2 YYNGEE. CDR3 loop: CASSVGGLENQYF. In nucleotides, the CDR3 is TGTGCCAGCAGCGTAGGGGGGCTGGAGAACCAGTACTTC.

By sample share, this clonotype is large. The rearrangement links TRBV5-8 to TRBJ1-5, with D hard to call. The CDR3 has 15 residues. Trimming cost V 0 bases and J 0 bases, with 7 bases left between them. In germline, CDR1 is SGHTS, CDR2 YDEGEE. The CDR3 nucleotides are TGTGCCAGCAGCTTGGCCCCTGTTAGCAATCAGCCCCAGCATTTT. Translation gives CASSLAPVSNQPQHF.

The chain links TRBV19 to TRBJ1-2; D gene uncertain. Trimming took 3 bases from V and 7 from J, leaving 6 bases between them. Germline CDR1 reads LNHDA; CDR2 reads SQIVND (reference sequence). The CDR3 consists of 11 residues. The chain's CDR3 is CASSIGSGYTF. CDR3 coding DNA: TGTGCCAGTAGTATTGGTTCTGGCTACACCTTC.

In this sample, this clonotype turned up a few times. J is TRBJ2-3 and V is TRBV2; 8 nucleotides agree with TRBD1. Germline trimming cut 3 bases from V and 2 bases from J; bases unmatched to any gene: 7. In germline, CDR1 is SNHLY, CDR2 FYNNEI. This CDR3 region has 16 residues. CDR3 in DNA: TGTGCCAGCAGTGACCCACAGGGGGTGATCACAGATACGCAGTATTTT. Translation gives CASSDPQGVITDTQYF.

Worth noting for this clonotype: This may arise from a read error, as a much more abundant clone is one base away. The chain links TRBV19 to TRBJ2-5; D ambiguous. This CDR3 is 13 amino acids long. CDR1 and CDR2 from the germline V gene are LNHDA and SQIVND (reference sequence). The chain's CDR3 is CASSMFGGEAQCF. CDR3 DNA: TGTGCCAGTAGTATGTTCGGTGGTGAGGCCCAGTGCTTC.

By sample fraction, this clonotype is medium-sized. CDR3 region: CASSIYYYVNNEQFF. CDR3 sequence (DNA): TGTGCCAGTAGTATATATTATTACGTCAACAATGAGCAGTTCTTC. The chain employs TRBV19 and TRBJ2-1; the D is unclear. Germline V gives CDR1 LNHDA, CDR2 SQIVND (reference sequence). V lost 2 bases to trimming and J lost 5 bases, with 13 bases between them. This CDR3 is built from 15 residues.

This clonotype is medium-sized by share. The V gene is TRBV28, the J gene TRBJ2-1; D is perhaps TRBD2 (5 bases). The CDR3 consists of 11 residues. Germline V gene sequence: CDR1 MDHEN, CDR2 SYDVKM. Between the trimmed V and J ends, which lost 6 bases and 7 bases, there was a span of 7 bases. DNA of the CDR3: TGTGCCAGCAGGACTACAAATGAGCAGTTCTTC. Amino acid sequence: CASRTTNEQFF.

This clonotype is labeled as medium-sized. This chain connects TRBV7-2 to TRBJ2-1; TRBD2 matches at 12 bases. The CDR3 length is 19 residues. Germline CDR1 SGHTA, CDR2 FQGNSA. The V gene end was trimmed by 5 bases and the J gene end by 6 bases; junction bases not matched to a gene: 17. The CDR3 here is CASSRPSGGDISPLNEQFF. In DNA, the CDR3 is TGTGCCAGCAGCCGCCCTAGCGGGGGGGACATCTCCCCCCTCAATGAGCAGTTCTTC.

This clonotype was seen more than once but under ten times. The chain recombines TRBV12-3 or TRBV12-4 with TRBJ1-2; D unclear. Trimming shortened V by 3 bases and J by 2 bases, and 10 bases separated the two germline ends. This CDR3 contains 14 residues. This CDR3 is CASSFLTANYGYTF. The CDR3 coding sequence is TGTGCCAGCAGTTTTCTGACTGCAAACTATGGCTACACCTTC.

This sequence joins TRBV19 and TRBJ1-1; weak D call: TRBD1 (6 bases). V gave up 7 bases and J gave up 6 bases, with 21 bases separating them. CDR1 and CDR2 (germline): LNHDA, SQIVND (reference sequence). CDR3 length: 15 residues. In DNA form, the CDR3 reads TGTGCCAGTACTCAGCCGGGACACCGGCCCTCTGAAGCTTTCTTT. It codes for CASTQPGHRPSEAFF.

This clonotype is termed medium-sized. This chain connects TRBV27 to TRBJ2-1; D assignment may be TRBD1 or TRBD2 (5 bases each). The CDR3 runs to 14 residues. CDR1 and CDR2 (germline): MNHEY, SMNVEV (reference sequence). V lost 10 bases to trimming and J lost 0 bases, with 13 bases between them. The CDR3 nucleotides read TGTGCCACGACTGGGGGAAGCTCCTACAATGAGCAGTTCTTC. Translation gives CATTGGSSYNEQFF.

This clonotype is classed as medium-sized (0.01 to 0.1%). The chain carries TRBV19 and TRBJ2-7, with D possibly matching TRBD2 (6 bases). The CDR3 is made up of 14 amino acids. CDR1 is LNHDA and CDR2 is SQIVND in the germline V gene (reference sequence). V was pared by 6 bases and J by 2 bases, with 14 bases between. CDR3 sequence reads: CASSPRELTYEQYF. The CDR3 DNA reads as TGTGCCAGTAGCCCCCGGGAGCTTACCTACGAGCAGTACTTC.

This clonotype qualifies as large. The CDR3 spells CASSDPGGESSYEQYF. The CDR3, as DNA: TGTGCCAGCAGTGACCCTGGAGGGGAAAGCTCCTACGAGCAGTACTTC. This chain uses TRBV2 with TRBJ2-7; tentatively, D is TRBD2 (6 bases). The V and J ends lost 3 bases and 0 bases respectively, with 15 bases between them. From germline, CDR1 is SNHLY and CDR2 FYNNEI. This CDR3 region has 16 residues.

This clonotype is medium-sized. CDR3 amino acids: CASSLESLYLYNEQFF. The CDR3 coding sequence is TGTGCCAGCAGCTTAGAGTCTCTTTACCTATACAATGAGCAGTTCTTC. This chain uses TRBV7-8 with TRBJ2-1; no clear D gene. The V end lost 1 base, the J end lost 4 bases, and 14 bases lay between the germline ends. The CDR3 contains 16 residues. Germline V gene data show CDR1 as SGHVS and CDR2 as FQNEAQ.

This clonotype is termed large (0.1 to 1%). V is TRBV7-3 and J is TRBJ1-1; the match to TRBD1 covers 9 bases. Looked up from germline, CDR1 is SGHTA and CDR2 is FQGTGA. The CDR3 is 15 residues long. The J segment lost 4 bases and the V segment lost 5 bases, leaving 8 bases of the junction unmatched. The CDR3 nucleotides read TGTGCCAGCAGCATCGGGACAGGGTTGAGCACTGAAGCTTTCTTT. Translated, it gives CASSIGTGLSTEAFF.

This chain connects TRBV30 to TRBJ2-7; 15 bases align to TRBD2. Germline values: CDR1 GTSNPN, CDR2 SVGIG (reference sequence). V gave up 3 bases and J gave up 4 bases; unmatched junction bases: 4. This CDR3 spans 15 amino acids. CDR3 protein: CAWRGLAGGLYEQYF. The CDR3 DNA sequence: TGTGCCTGGAGGGGACTAGCGGGGGGCCTTTACGAGCAGTACTTC.